This is a list of T cell receptor beta chains from one sample in a study of T cells after yellow fever vaccination. TCRdb re-analysed the 5' RACE reads in MiXCR, keeping a single row per CDR3 protein. The sample consists of about 430,000 distinct CDR3 sequences, 15% to 20% of them appearing once. The sample here was PBMCs, taken before the yellow fever booster vaccination. These receptors came from a young man who received the YFV17D yellow fever vaccine. CDR3s include the opening cysteine and the closing phenylalanine or tryptophan. The D gene is left open where the match is weak. Clone sizes are given selectively: once, few, many, or a class where the clone is expanded.

>TRBV5-1|17|.|TRBD1|TRBJ2-2
CASSLSGTGYDTGELFF
TGCGCCAGCAGCTTATCCGGGACAGGGTATGACACCGGGGAGCTGTTTTTT
>TRBV12-3/TRBV12-4|14|.|.|TRBJ2-7
CASSVGRVINEQYF
TGTGCCAGCAGTGTGGGCAGGGTAATCAACGAGCAGTACTTC
>TRBV2|14|.|TRBD1|TRBJ2-5
CASSQQGAEETQYF
TGTGCCAGCAGTCAACAGGGGGCGGAAGAGACCCAGTACTTC
>TRBV12-3/TRBV12-4|14|.|.|TRBJ1-1
CASSFERGDTEAFF
TGTGCCAGCAGTTTCGAAAGGGGTGACACTGAAGCTTTCTTT
>TRBV29-1|14|few|.|TRBJ1-2
CSVEDRERVGGYTF
TGCAGCGTTGAAGATCGTGAGAGGGTCGGAGGCTACACCTTC
>TRBV6-1|12|.|.|TRBJ2-3
CASRGPFDTQYF
TGTGCCAGCAGGGGGCCTTTTGATACGCAGTATTTT
>TRBV20-1|13|.|.|TRBJ2-7
CSASRLDAYEQYF
TGCAGTGCTAGTCGGCTAGACGCCTACGAGCAGTACTTC
>TRBV12-3/TRBV12-4|15|.|TRBD2|TRBJ2-4
CASSRGGLLENIQYF
TGTGCCAGCAGCCGCGGGGGGCTTCTCGAAAACATTCAGTACTTC
>TRBV12-3/TRBV12-4|13|.|.|TRBJ2-7
CASSFVRSYEQYF
TGTGCCAGCAGTTTCGTGCGGTCCTACGAGCAGTACTTC
>TRBV11-2|15|.|TRBD1|TRBJ1-2
CASTPRTGYPYGYTF
TGTGCCAGCACCCCCCGGACAGGGTACCCCTATGGCTACACCTTC
>TRBV7-2|16|.|TRBD2|TRBJ2-7
CASSPQGLAGDYEQYF
TGTGCCAGCAGCCCGCAGGGACTAGCGGGGGACTACGAGCAGTACTTC
>TRBV7-2|15|.|TRBD1|TRBJ2-3
CASSRDRQRGDTQYF
TGTGCCAGCAGCCGGGACAGGCAAAGAGGGGATACGCAGTATTTT
>TRBV19|14|.|.|TRBJ1-5
CASSMRPDNQPQHF
TGTGCCAGTAGTATGAGGCCAGACAATCAGCCCCAGCATTTT
>TRBV6-2/TRBV6-3|15|few|TRBD1|TRBJ1-1
CASSDRGQRNTEAFF
TGTGCCAGCAGTGACAGGGGGCAGAGGAACACTGAAGCTTTCTTT
>TRBV12-3/TRBV12-4|11|.|.|TRBJ2-7
CASSPFQEQYF
TGTGCCAGCAGTCCGTTCCAGGAGCAGTACTTC
>TRBV5-6|16|.|.|TRBJ2-2
CASSLGRGPYTGELFF
TGTGCCAGCAGCTTAGGCAGGGGCCCGTACACCGGGGAGCTGTTTTTT
>TRBV21-1|12|.|.|TRBJ2-5
CAKIPSFKTQYF
TGTGCCAAGATACCCAGTTTCAAGACCCAGTACTTC
>TRBV4-3|15|many|TRBD2|TRBJ2-1
CASRPGTSAYNEQFF
TGCGCCAGCAGACCCGGGACTAGCGCCTACAATGAGCAGTTCTTC
>TRBV2|14|.|TRBD1|TRBJ1-1
CASRPDRGGGWSFF
TGTGCCAGCAGGCCGGACAGGGGAGGAGGATGGTCTTTCTTT
>TRBV12-3/TRBV12-4|15|few|.|TRBJ1-1
CASSLVDTRNTEAFF
TGTGCCAGCAGTTTAGTTGACACACGGAACACTGAAGCTTTCTTT
>TRBV28|13|few|.|TRBJ1-4
CASSFQSREKLFF
TGTGCCAGCAGTTTTCAGAGCAGGGAAAAACTGTTTTTT
>TRBV4-2|14|.|.|TRBJ2-1
CASSQEPRVDEQFF
TGTGCCAGCAGCCAAGAACCCAGGGTCGATGAGCAGTTCTTC
>TRBV24-1|15|.|.|TRBJ2-2
CATSDPRLGVGELFF
TGTGCCACCAGTGACCCTCGACTAGGAGTCGGGGAGCTGTTTTTT
>TRBV20-1|11|.|.|TRBJ1-2
CSVVSTYGYTF
TGCAGTGTTGTCAGCACCTATGGCTACACCTTC
>TRBV5-1|15|many|TRBD1|TRBJ1-1
CASLGTGSKGTEAFF
TGCGCCAGCCTAGGGACAGGGAGCAAGGGCACTGAAGCTTTCTTT
>TRBV15|15|.|.|TRBJ2-2
CATSRVPGASGELFF
TGTGCCACCAGCAGAGTACCAGGAGCGTCCGGGGAGCTGTTTTTT
>TRBV10-1|12|few|.|TRBJ2-7
CASGDGGQEQYF
TGCGCCAGCGGGGACGGGGGTCAAGAGCAGTACTTC
>TRBV29-1|15|.|.|TRBJ1-1
CSSFEASHSHTEAFF
TGCAGCTCCTTTGAAGCCTCCCATTCACACACTGAAGCTTTCTTT
>TRBV5-8|15|.|.|TRBJ2-3
CASRLWAASTDTQYF
TGTGCCAGCAGGCTGTGGGCGGCTAGCACAGATACGCAGTATTTT
>TRBV7-9|15|.|.|TRBJ2-5
CASSLVSRFLQTQYF
TGTGCCAGCAGCTTAGTCTCCAGGTTCCTACAGACCCAGTACTTC
>TRBV6-1|16|.|.|TRBJ1-2
CASRRGPTGQIYGYTF
TGTGCCAGCAGAAGGGGCCCGACTGGACAAATCTATGGCTACACCTTC
>TRBV29-1|13|many|.|TRBJ2-2
CSVVVILGGELFF
TGCAGCGTTGTTGTCATATTGGGCGGGGAGCTGTTTTTT
>TRBV18|12|.|.|TRBJ1-1
CASSQRGIYAFF
TGTGCCAGCTCACAGCGGGGTATTTACGCTTTCTTT
>TRBV7-8|16|.|TRBD2|TRBJ2-1
CASRARGGYRDNEQFF
TGTGCCAGCAGGGCCCGGGGGGGATATCGGGACAATGAGCAGTTCTTC
>TRBV28|15|.|TRBD2|TRBJ2-3
CASTEGLAVTDTQYF
TGTGCCAGCACCGAGGGACTAGCGGTTACAGATACGCAGTATTTT
>TRBV29-1|13|.|TRBD2|TRBJ2-1
CSVRGLAGGEQFF
TGCAGCGTCAGGGGACTAGCGGGGGGTGAGCAGTTCTTC
>TRBV12-3/TRBV12-4|14|few|.|TRBJ2-5
CASSLSLGLQTQYF
TGTGCCAGCAGTTTATCGTTAGGGTTGCAGACCCAGTACTTC
>TRBV20-1|15|few|.|TRBJ2-1
CSARDMGSPGNEQFF
TGCAGTGCTAGAGACATGGGGTCCCCGGGGAATGAGCAGTTCTTC
>TRBV7-2|13|few|.|TRBJ2-3
CASREMPTDTQYF
TGTGCCAGCAGGGAGATGCCCACAGATACGCAGTATTTT
>TRBV7-9|15|many|.|TRBJ2-2
CASSFWGLNTGELFF
TGTGCCAGCAGCTTTTGGGGACTTAACACCGGGGAGCTGTTTTTT
>TRBV6-2/TRBV6-3|12|few|TRBD2|TRBJ2-2
CAHAGGPGELFF
TGTGCCCACGCGGGGGGGCCCGGGGAGCTGTTTTTT
>TRBV7-2|15|few|.|TRBJ2-2
CASSYRRSSTGELFF
TGTGCCAGCAGCTACCGACGAAGCAGTACCGGGGAGCTGTTTTTT
>TRBV2|14|.|.|TRBJ2-5
CASSEYAGQETQYF
TGTGCCAGCAGTGAATATGCGGGACAAGAGACCCAGTACTTC
>TRBV10-3|16|.|TRBD1|TRBJ1-6
CAISQGTGTAPSPLHF
TGTGCCATCAGCCAAGGGACCGGGACAGCACCTTCACCCCTCCACTTT
>TRBV6-5|13|few|.|TRBJ1-6
CASSSSGDSPLHF
TGTGCCAGCAGTTCATCTGGTGATTCACCCCTCCACTTT
>TRBV7-9|14|.|TRBD1|TRBJ1-1
CALGQGMGNTEAFF
TGTGCACTGGGACAGGGGATGGGGAACACTGAAGCTTTCTTT
>TRBV6-2/TRBV6-3|15|.|TRBD1|TRBJ1-2
CASSRPPRTGFGYTF
TGTGCCAGCAGTCGCCCCCCCCGGACAGGTTTTGGCTACACCTTC
>TRBV7-2|15|few|TRBD1|TRBJ2-5
CASSSPGGPLATQYF
TGTGCCAGCAGCTCTCCAGGGGGCCCCCTTGCGACCCAGTACTTC
>TRBV5-1|14|.|.|TRBJ2-5
CASSLESLQETQYF
TGCGCCAGCAGCTTGGAGTCCCTCCAAGAGACCCAGTACTTC